This T cell receptor (beta chain) was sequenced for a study of memory CD4+ T cells and cytomegalovirus serostatus. This clone has just a few counts. The table came from immunoSEQ multiplex PCR; TCRdb's copy has only in-frame clones and leaves some out. This table has 50,000 or so clones, 60% to 85% appearing once. Single viable CD3+CD4+CD8-CD45RO+ cells were sorted as the memory CD4+ T cells. This receptor was identified in an adult in good health and CMV-seropositive. Sequenced input: memory CD4+ T cells from blood.

The DNA for the CDR3 is TGTGCCATCGACGATGGGGGACAGACGAACACTGAAGCTTTCTTT. The encoded protein is CAIDDGGQTNTEAFF. The V gene is TRBV10-3, the J gene TRBJ1-1; 7 bases map to TRBD1. Per germline, CDR1 ENHRY and CDR2 SYGVKD. With 8 bases clipped from V and 1 base from J, the junction kept 10 bases outside the gene matches. CDR3 length equals 15 residues.